This entry lists 32 T cell receptor beta chains sequenced from one sample in a study of blood T cells in healthy people across ages. Next came a second PCR, run for about 7 to 12 cycles, which used a sample-barcoded 5' primer along with a J-beta primer mix. TCRdb passed the 5' RACE reads through MiXCR, listing each CDR3 protein once. The sample records more than 1 million distinct CDR3 sequences, 35% to 50% being singletons. The sample taken for sequencing was blood. Source of these receptors: a woman aged 55-69 years in good health.

The V call is TRBV9, the J call TRBJ2-3; 8 positions agree with TRBD2. Germline V gene data show CDR1 as SGDLS and CDR2 as YYNGEE. Unmatched junction bases numbered 10, after V lost 1 base and J lost 6 bases. CDR3 length equals 16 residues. The CDR3 DNA sequence: TGTGCCAGCAGCGTATCGAACGGGAGGGCCGTTGATACGCAGTATTTT. This sequence encodes CASSVSNGRAVDTQYF.

The chain recombines TRBV5-6 with TRBJ1-2; 8 positions agree with TRBD1. The CDR3 is 14 amino acids. With 0 bases clipped from V and 8 bases from J, the junction kept 6 bases outside the gene matches. Germline CDR1 SGHDT, CDR2 YYEEEE. This CDR3 reads CASSLDRRGLGYTF. In DNA form, the CDR3 reads TGTGCCAGCAGCTTGGATCGCAGGGGGCTAGGCTACACCTTC. Together with reference TRBV5-6 and TRBJ1-2, the CDR3 gives the full variable domain: DAGVTQSPTHLIKTRGQQVTLRCSPKSGHDTVSWYQQALGQGPQFIFQYYEEEERQRGNFPDRFSGHQFPNYSSELNVNALLLGDSALYLCASSLDRRGLGYTFGSGTRLTVV.

V usage is TRBV20-1 and J usage is TRBJ2-7; D may be TRBD1 (6 bases). The CDR3 is made up of 15 amino acids. Germline CDR1 and CDR2: DFQATT and SNEGSKA (reference sequence). V was clipped by 4 bases and J by 3 bases, with 19 bases between them. As DNA, the CDR3 is TGCAGTGCTACCCTCTCGACAGGCATAAACTACGAGCAGTACTTC. The encoded protein is CSATLSTGINYEQYF.

V gene TRBV18 combines with J gene TRBJ1-1; D unclear. The germline CDR1 and CDR2 sequences are KGHSH and LQKENI. With 3 bases removed from V and 4 bases from J, the gap between germline ends came to 6 bases. The CDR3 consists of 12 residues. Written as DNA, the CDR3 is TGTGCCAGCTCACCGCGCGCCACTGAAGCTTTCTTT. Translated: CASSPRATEAFF.

DNA for the CDR3: TGTGCCAGCAGCGCCGAAGGGGACGAGCAGTACTTC. This encodes CASSAEGDEQYF. The chain carries TRBV6-6 and TRBJ2-7, with a weak D call TRBD1 (5 bases). This CDR3 has 12 residues. V lost 6 bases and J lost 5, with 11 bases in between. The germline V gene has CDR1 MNHNY and CDR2 SVGAGI (reference sequence).

The V call is TRBV5-1, the J call TRBJ2-6, with TRBD1 matching 7 bases. The V gene's germline CDR1 is SGHRS and CDR2 YFSETQ. V gave up 7 bases and J gave up 0 bases; unmatched junction bases: 4. The CDR3 totals 15 residues. CDR3 in DNA: TGCGCCAGCGAGACAGGGAGCTCTGGGGCCAACGTCCTGACTTTC. Translating it yields CASETGSSGANVLTF.

This clonotype was observed a handful of times. V gene TRBV7-6 combines with J gene TRBJ2-6; the D gene is possibly TRBD1 (7 bases). The CDR3 is 17 residues long. Germline assignment: CDR1 SGHVS and CDR2 FNYEAQ. Trimming removed 5 bases at V and 6 bases at J, with 20 bases between. CDR3 in amino acids: CASSTVAPGGQANVLTF. DNA for the CDR3: TGTGCCAGCAGCACTGTAGCCCCAGGGGGGCAGGCCAACGTCCTGACTTTC.

This clonotype was observed a few times. The gene calls are TRBV7-9 and TRBJ2-4; D may be TRBD2 (6 bases). The end of the DNA fits TRBJ2-7 better, so the J call may be wrong. Germline CDR1 is SEHNR and CDR2 is FQNEAQ (reference sequence). This CDR3 is 13 amino acids long. The CDR3 nucleotides are TGTGCCAGCTCCTGGGGGGAAAAGTACGAGCAGTACTTC. Translation gives CASSWGEKYEQYF.

The chain employs TRBV24-1 and TRBJ2-3; 11 nucleotides agree with TRBD2. Germline assignment: CDR1 KGHDR and CDR2 SFDVKD. V trimming: 8 bases; J trimming: 5 bases; junction bases outside the gene matches: 11. This CDR3 contains 16 residues. CDR3: CATNQLSGRAVDTQYF. The CDR3 DNA follows: TGTGCCACCAACCAACTTAGCGGGAGGGCGGTAGATACGCAGTATTTT.

DNA for the CDR3: TGTGCCAGCAGCCAAGATGTGGCAGGGGATCTGGGCTATGGCTACACCTTC. This gives the protein CASSQDVAGDLGYGYTF. This chain connects TRBV4-2 to TRBJ1-2; TRBD1 is a possible D gene (6 bases). Trimming left V 0 bases short and J 4 bases short, with 18 bases between. CDR1 LGHNA and CDR2 YNFKEQ come from the germline V gene. CDR3 length equals 17 residues.

The V call is TRBV29-1, the J call TRBJ1-2, with TRBD1 matching over 8 bases. Germline CDR1 SQVTM, CDR2 ANQGSEA. The CDR3 length is 13 residues. After removal of 4 bases from V and 6 bases from J, the junction contained 7 bases not matched to a gene. The CDR3 coding sequence is TGCAGCGTTGTACAGGGGGTGCGGGATGGCTACACCTTC. This gives the protein CSVVQGVRDGYTF.

The table lists this clonotype with a few counts. The chain uses TRBV6-2 or TRBV6-3 and TRBJ2-1; 8 nucleotides agree with TRBD1. This CDR3 is built from 14 residues. Trimming removed 8 bases from V and 4 bases from J; junction bases left unmatched: 7. CDR1 and CDR2 (germline): MNHEY, SVGEGT. The CDR3 is CASGTGTGYNEQFF. In DNA form, the CDR3 reads TGTGCCAGCGGAACCGGGACAGGATACAATGAGCAGTTCTTC.

Concerning this clonotype itself: The junction does not match germline at one end; this may be a read error. The rearrangement joins TRBV5-1 to TRBJ1-4, with 11 positions matching TRBD1. The CDR3 consists of 15 residues. CDR1 SGHRS and CDR2 YFSETQ come from the germline V gene. CDR3: CASSLAGQGDERLFF. The CDR3 coding sequence is TGCGCCAGCAGCTTGGCGGGACAGGGGGATGAAAGACTGTTTTTT.

This clonotype was recorded a few times. The chain has TRBV25-1 and TRBJ2-5; no firm D call. The J call may be faulty, since TRBJ2-7 better matches the DNA end. Germline CDR1 and CDR2: MGHDK and SYGVNS. The CDR3 consists of 14 residues. DNA of the CDR3: TGTGCCAGCAGTGAATATTTACCAGGCTCCGAGCAGTACTTC. Residues: CASSEYLPGSEQYF.

The genes are TRBV27 and TRBJ2-3, with 8 nucleotides matching TRBD2. Germline V lookup: CDR1 MNHEY, CDR2 SMNVEV (reference sequence). Trimming at V came to 0 bases and at J to 4 bases, leaving 0 bases not matched to a gene. This CDR3 contains 14 residues. The CDR3 region is CASSLSTSADTQYF. CDR3 sequence (DNA): TGTGCCAGCAGTTTATCGACTAGCGCAGATACGCAGTATTTT.

Only a few counts were recorded for this clonotype. V is TRBV11-2 and J is TRBJ2-7; TRBD1 aligns across 7 bases. J gave up 0 bases and V 1 base, and 9 bases lay outside the gene matches. The CDR3 has 17 residues. Germline values: CDR1 SGHAT, CDR2 FQNNGV. CDR3: CASSLVIGTVPSYEQYF. CDR3 sequence (DNA): TGTGCCAGCAGCTTAGTCATCGGGACAGTTCCCTCCTACGAGCAGTACTTC.

The rearrangement uses TRBV28 and TRBJ2-5, with D tentatively TRBD2 (6 bases). The CDR3 extends over 14 amino acids. Germline loops: CDR1 MDHEN, CDR2 SYDVKM. V lost 3 bases, J lost 4 bases, and 12 bases lay in between. DNA for the CDR3: TGTGCCAGCAGTTTCATCTCCGGGGGAGAGACCCAGTACTTC. Residues: CASSFISGGETQYF.

V and J are TRBV27 and TRBJ2-7; tentatively, D is TRBD1 (7 bases). V lost 8 bases to trimming and J lost 3 bases, with 17 bases between them. CDR3 length: 14 amino acids. CDR1 is MNHEY, CDR2 SMNVEV, per germline (reference sequence). The CDR3 region has the DNA TGTGCCAGCGCGGGACAGTCTAAGAACTACGAGCAGTACTTC. This translates into CASAGQSKNYEQYF.

This chain connects TRBV11-2 to TRBJ2-2; D call uncertain. Per the germline V gene, CDR1 is SGHAT and CDR2 is FQNNGV. The CDR3 runs to 14 residues. The V and J ends lost 6 bases and 1 base respectively, with 9 bases between them. This CDR3 reads CASSFQVNTGELFF. The CDR3 nucleotides are TGTGCCAGCAGTTTCCAGGTGAACACCGGGGAGCTGTTTTTT. The full variable domain, with the rest looked up from reference TRBV11-2 and TRBJ2-2, is EAGVAQSPRYKIIEKRQSVAFWCNPISGHATLYWYQQILGQGPKLLIQFQNNGVVDDSQLPKDRFSAERLKGVDSTLKIQPAKLEDSAVYLCASSFQVNTGELFFGEGSRLTVL.

This clonotype was seen only a few times. V is TRBV25-1 and J is TRBJ1-2; 9 nucleotides line up with TRBD1. Germline V gene lookup returns CDR1 MGHDK and CDR2 SYGVNS. V lost 4 bases, J lost 8 bases, and 8 bases stayed unmatched. This CDR3 is built from 14 residues. The CDR3 region is CASSGWDRVEGYTF. In nucleotides, the CDR3 is TGTGCCAGCAGTGGATGGGACAGGGTTGAGGGCTACACCTTC.

The chain links TRBV20-1 to TRBJ2-7; D is perhaps TRBD2 (5 bases). The J call may not be correct, given that the DNA end is closer to TRBJ2-5. Per germline, CDR1 DFQATT and CDR2 SNEGSKA (reference sequence). The CDR3 sequence is 14 residues long. CDR3 nucleotides: TGCAGTGCTAGAGATTTCACGGGCGGGGAGACCCAGTACTTC. Translated: CSARDFTGGETQYF.

The rearrangement joins TRBV5-1 to TRBJ2-7; no firm D call. V lost 4 bases and J lost 4, with 9 bases in between. The CDR3 runs to 12 residues. Germline CDR1 is SGHRS and CDR2 is YFSETQ. The CDR3 bases are TGCGCCAGCAGCGGTGTCGATTACGAGCAGTACTTC. The encoded protein is CASSGVDYEQYF. Using reference TRBV5-1 and TRBJ2-7 for the parts outside the CDR3, the full variable domain is KAGVTQTPRYLIKTRGQQVTLSCSPISGHRSVSWYQQTPGQGLQFLFEYFSETQRNKGNFPGRFSGRQFSNSRSEMNVSTLELGDSALYLCASSGVDYEQYFGPGTRLTVT.

This clonotype was observed a single time. A much larger clone lies one base from this, so it may be a read error. V gene TRBV11-2 combines with J gene TRBJ2-3, with D unresolved. CDR1 is SGHAT and CDR2 is FQNNGV in the germline V gene. The length of the CDR3 is 13 residues. In nucleotides, the CDR3 is TGTGTCAGCAGCTTAGTTCCCCCAGATACGCAGTATTTT. Its translation is CVSSLVPPDTQYF.

This clonotype showed up many times. The chain has TRBV29-1 and TRBJ2-7, with D tentatively TRBD2 (6 bases). The V end lost 5 bases, the J end lost 0 bases, and 11 bases lay between the germline ends. The CDR3 is made up of 13 amino acids. Germline assignment: CDR1 SQVTM and CDR2 ANQGSEA. CDR3 region: CSVTGRSSYEQYF. CDR3 in DNA: TGCAGCGTTACGGGGAGGAGCTCCTACGAGCAGTACTTC.

V and J are TRBV20-1 and TRBJ1-6; TRBD1 is a possible D gene (5 bases). Germline V CDR1 and CDR2: DFQATT, SNEGSKA (reference sequence). This CDR3 spans 13 amino acids. V was trimmed by 5 bases and J by 9 bases, leaving 14 bases between them. CDR3 sequence reads: CSALTGEFSPLHF. Here the CDR3 DNA reads TGCAGTGCTTTGACGGGGGAGTTTTCACCCCTCCACTTT.

The V and J genes are TRBV20-1 and TRBJ1-6, with D unresolved. Germline values: CDR1 DFQATT, CDR2 SNEGSKA (reference sequence). This CDR3 spans 15 amino acids. Deletions cut 1 base from V and 7 bases from J, with 14 bases between. CDR3 nucleotide sequence: TGCAGTGCTAGAGCGGGAGCCGCCGGGAATTCACCCCTCCACTTT. Protein: CSARAGAAGNSPLHF.

This chain connects TRBV4-2 to TRBJ2-1; D possibly corresponds to TRBD2 (5 bases). Germline CDR1 and CDR2: LGHNA and YNFKEQ. Trimming removed 7 bases at V and 0 bases at J, with 13 bases between. The CDR3 length is 15 residues. The CDR3 DNA sequence: TGTGCCAGCAACCCGCGCCGGGGCTCCTACAATGAGCAGTTCTTC. It translates to CASNPRRGSYNEQFF.

V is TRBV20-1 and J is TRBJ2-5; no clear D gene. This CDR3 is built from 14 residues. CDR1 and CDR2 from the germline V gene are DFQATT and SNEGSKA (reference sequence). Trimming took off 1 base at V and 0 bases at J, with 9 bases between the two ends. The DNA for the CDR3 is TGCAGTGCTAGAGTCTCAGAGAACCAAGAGACCCAGTACTTC. Its translation: CSARVSENQETQYF.

V gene TRBV6-5 combines with J gene TRBJ2-5; TRBD1 might be the D (6 bases). Germline CDR1 is MNHEY and CDR2 is SVGAGI. V lost 6 bases and J lost 0, with 17 bases in between. The CDR3 has 16 residues. CDR3 sequence reads: CASSLPPGHYQETQYF. The CDR3 coding sequence is TGTGCCAGCAGCCTACCCCCGGGACATTACCAAGAGACCCAGTACTTC.

This clonotype has a handful of counts. CDR3 nucleotides: TGTGCCAGCAGACCCCCAGGACTAGCGGGAGGAGACCAGTACTTC. Protein product: CASRPPGLAGGDQYF. This chain joins TRBV27 and TRBJ2-5, with 14 bases fitting TRBD2. V shed 6 bases and J 10 bases; nucleotides not matched to a gene: 10. This CDR3 comprises 15 residues. Germline CDR1 and CDR2: MNHEY and SMNVEV (reference sequence).

This chain links TRBV7-2 with TRBJ2-3; 7 nucleotides line up with TRBD2. The CDR3 runs 14 residues. Germline V gives CDR1 SGHTA, CDR2 FQGNSA. V lost 8 bases and J lost 3; bases outside the gene matches: 8. This chain's CDR3 is CASLGGRSTDTQYF. Written as DNA, the CDR3 is TGTGCCAGCCTGGGCGGGAGATCAACAGATACGCAGTATTTT.

CDR3 sequence reads: CASSPSSNPETQFF. The CDR3 DNA reads as TGTGCCAGCAGCCCGAGTTCAAACCCAGAGACCCAGTTCTTC. The chain joins TRBV11-2 to TRBJ2-1; D is unclear. CDR3 length: 14 residues. V shed 5 bases and J shed 13 bases, with 21 bases lying between them. Per the germline V gene, CDR1 is SGHAT and CDR2 is FQNNGV. Full variable domain (remainder filled in from reference TRBV11-2 and TRBJ2-1): EAGVAQSPRYKIIEKRQSVAFWCNPISGHATLYWYQQILGQGPKLLIQFQNNGVVDDSQLPKDRFSAERLKGVDSTLKIQPAKLEDSAVYLCASSPSSNPETQFFGPGTRLTVL.